The 25 T cell receptor beta chains below all came from one sample that was sequenced in a study of blood T cell repertoires in COVID-19. Measured with immunoSEQ multiplex PCR; TCRdb has only the in-frame clones, and not every one. The table includes 150,000 to 190,000 clones, 65% to 90% detected once. The sample taken for sequencing was peripheral blood. All receptors derive from a woman in her forties or fifties with acute or convalescent COVID-19.

V usage is TRBV30 and J usage is TRBJ2-1; 10 bases are shared with TRBD2. Germline V CDR1 and CDR2: GTSNPN, SVGIG (reference sequence). The CDR3 consists of 14 residues. V dropped 3 bases and J dropped 4; count of bases not matched to a gene: 3. The CDR3 spells CAWSGLAVYNEQFF. Here the CDR3 DNA reads TGTGCCTGGAGCGGACTAGCGGTATACAATGAGCAGTTCTTC.

Only one count was recorded for this clone. The V and J genes are TRBV7-2 and TRBJ2-5, with D possibly TRBD2 on 5 matching bases. The V gene lost 1 base and the J gene lost 0 bases, with 18 bases spanning the gap. CDR1 is SGHTA and CDR2 is FQGNSA in the germline V gene. The length of the CDR3 is 18 residues. In DNA form, the CDR3 reads TGTGCCAGCAGCTTAGAGGCAACTAGACTTATTAACCAAGAGACCCAGTACTTC. This codes for CASSLEATRLINQETQYF.

V is TRBV28 and J is TRBJ2-1, with 10 bases lining up with TRBD1. Germline V gives CDR1 MDHEN, CDR2 SYDVKM. V shed 6 bases, J shed 6 bases, and the junction held 8 bases outside the gene matches. The CDR3 consists of 15 residues. The CDR3 DNA follows: TGTGCCAGCAGGACCCCCGGGACAGGGGTCAATGAGCAGTTCTTC. It translates to CASRTPGTGVNEQFF.

The table lists this clone with a few counts. CDR3 DNA: TGTGCCAGCGAGAATAGGGACATCTACAATGAGCAGTTCTTC. Its translation: CASENRDIYNEQFF. The chain uses TRBV7-2 and TRBJ2-1; a weak D match, TRBD1 (6 bases). CDR3 length: 14 amino acids. The V gene's germline CDR1 is SGHTA and CDR2 FQGNSA. Trimming took 8 bases from V and 3 from J, leaving 14 bases between them.

The chain uses TRBV25-1 and TRBJ1-5, with D hard to call. Per the germline V gene, CDR1 is MGHDK and CDR2 is SYGVNS. The CDR3 is 13 residues long. Trimming removed 3 bases at V and 2 bases at J, with 5 bases between. CDR3 protein: CASSDVGNQPQHF. DNA for the CDR3: TGTGCCAGCAGTGACGTCGGCAATCAGCCCCAGCATTTT.

The gene calls are TRBV5-1 and TRBJ1-2; D uncertain. The V gene's germline CDR1 is SGHRS and CDR2 YFSETQ. The length of the CDR3 is 17 residues. Deletions cut 0 bases from V and 2 bases from J, with 17 bases between. The CDR3 nucleotides read TGCGCCAGCAGCTTGGAACAGTCTTATGGCCTAAACTATGGCTACACCTTC. Its protein is CASSLEQSYGLNYGYTF. Drawing the rest from reference TRBV5-1 and TRBJ1-2, the complete variable domain is KAGVTQTPRYLIKTRGQQVTLSCSPISGHRSVSWYQQTPGQGLQFLFEYFSETQRNKGNFPGRFSGRQFSNSRSEMNVSTLELGDSALYLCASSLEQSYGLNYGYTFGSGTRLTVV.

The chain has TRBV6-2 or TRBV6-3 and TRBJ1-4; 10 bases fit TRBD1. This CDR3 spans 15 amino acids. V lost 0 bases to trimming and J lost 8 bases; unmatched junction nucleotides: 3. The germline V gene has CDR1 MNHEY and CDR2 SVGEGT. The CDR3 sequence: CASSYSRDRGEKLFF. The CDR3 coding sequence is TGTGCCAGCAGTTACTCCCGGGACAGGGGAGAAAAACTGTTTTTT.

The CDR3 protein is CASSFGHLNTEAFF. The CDR3 DNA reads as TGTGCCAGCAGCTTTGGACACCTGAACACTGAAGCTTTCTTT. The chain joins TRBV7-2 to TRBJ1-1; maybe TRBD1 (5 bases). V gave up 3 bases and J gave up 0 bases, with 8 bases separating them. Per the germline V gene, CDR1 is SGHTA and CDR2 is FQGNSA. CDR3 size: 14 residues.

V gene TRBV5-5 combines with J gene TRBJ1-4; 9 nucleotides match TRBD1. The V segment lost 4 bases and the J segment 6 bases; nucleotides outside the gene matches: 10. CDR3 length equals 16 residues. Per germline, CDR1 SGHKS and CDR2 YYEKEE (reference sequence). The CDR3 DNA reads as TGTGCCAGCAGCCCCGGGGGGACAGGGTACGATGAAAAACTGTTTTTT. Translated, it gives CASSPGGTGYDEKLFF.

This clone was counted a few times. This chain joins TRBV7-2 and TRBJ2-3; 7 bases agree with TRBD2. Germline lookup yields CDR1 SGHTA and CDR2 FQGNSA. This CDR3 is built from 14 residues. The J segment lost 7 bases and the V segment lost 0 bases, leaving 4 bases of the junction unmatched. The CDR3 DNA sequence: TGTGCCAGCAGCTTAGCCCCGGGAGGCAATACGCAGTATTTT. It specifies CASSLAPGGNTQYF.

As to this clone: At the DNA level, this CDR3 is encoded by other sequences in the same sample as well. DNA for the CDR3: TGTGCCAGCTCACCAGGGACAGGTAATCAGCCCCAGCATTTT. This gives the protein CASSPGTGNQPQHF. The V and J genes are TRBV18 and TRBJ1-5, with 8 bases fitting TRBD1. The germline V gene has CDR1 KGHSH and CDR2 LQKENI. With 2 bases clipped from V and 4 bases from J, the junction kept 1 base outside the gene matches. This CDR3 contains 14 residues.

The J gene is TRBJ2-7, the V gene TRBV7-9, with D tentatively TRBD1 (6 bases). The CDR3 consists of 14 residues. Trimming removed 2 bases at V and 0 bases at J, with 8 bases between. Germline V gene sequence: CDR1 SEHNR, CDR2 FQNEAQ (reference sequence). The CDR3 coding sequence is TGTGCCAGCAGCTTACAGGGGAGCTCCTACGAGCAGTACTTC. This sequence encodes CASSLQGSSYEQYF.

The table lists this clone with a few counts. The chain carries TRBV19 and TRBJ2-3; tentative D call: TRBD2 (5 bases). Germline CDR1 reads LNHDA; CDR2 reads SQIVND (reference sequence). The ends were cut back, 8 bases at V and 4 bases at J, with 16 bases in the middle. CDR3 size: 14 residues. The CDR3 spells CASARGSIADTQYF. DNA for the CDR3: TGTGCCAGTGCACGAGGGAGTATTGCAGATACGCAGTATTTT.

This clone was counted between two and nine times. The V and J genes are TRBV6-6 and TRBJ1-5; weak D call: TRBD1 (6 bases). Per the germline V gene, CDR1 is MNHNY and CDR2 is SVGAGI (reference sequence). V lost 7 bases and J 0 bases, leaving 10 bases between the germline ends. The CDR3 contains 14 residues. The CDR3 region has the DNA TGTGCCAGCACCCAGGGGACTAGCAATCAGCCCCAGCATTTT. Translation gives CASTQGTSNQPQHF.

The CDR3 spells CASSQARGWREKLFF. The CDR3 DNA reads as TGTGCCAGCAGCCAAGCACGGGGGTGGAGGGAAAAACTGTTTTTT. The V gene is TRBV14, the J gene TRBJ1-4; D perhaps matches TRBD1 (5 bases). Looked up from germline, CDR1 is SGHDN and CDR2 is FVKESK. This CDR3 contains 15 residues. V lost 1 base to trimming and J lost 8 bases, with 14 bases between them.

V and J are TRBV4-3 and TRBJ2-7, with D tentatively TRBD2 (6 bases). The CDR3 consists of 16 residues. V dropped 0 bases and J dropped 3 bases, with 15 bases sitting between them. CDR1 is LGHNA, CDR2 YSLEER, per germline. The CDR3 DNA reads TGCGCCAGCAGCCAAGAGTGGGGAGGTGGGGTCTACGAGCAGTACTTC. Protein sequence: CASSQEWGGGVYEQYF.

The chain has TRBV6-2 or TRBV6-3 and TRBJ2-5; unclear D gene. The CDR3 length is 16 residues. Trimming removed 2 bases at V and 0 bases at J, with 13 bases between. The germline gives CDR1 MNHEY, CDR2 SVGEGT. The CDR3 reads CASSYDRDSYQETQYF. The CDR3 DNA sequence: TGTGCCAGCAGTTACGATCGCGACTCTTACCAAGAGACCCAGTACTTC.

The chain recombines TRBV11-2 with TRBJ2-6; 12 nucleotides match TRBD1. Per the germline V gene, CDR1 is SGHAT and CDR2 is FQNNGV. The J segment lost 0 bases and the V segment lost 6 bases, leaving 6 bases of the junction unmatched. The CDR3 contains 18 residues. CDR3 amino acids: CASRPGTGGASGANVLTF. In DNA, the CDR3 is TGTGCCAGCAGGCCGGGGACAGGGGGCGCCTCTGGGGCCAACGTCCTGACTTTC.

This clone appeared once. This sequence joins TRBV19 and TRBJ1-5, with D maybe TRBD1 (6 bases). Germline CDR1 LNHDA, CDR2 SQIVND (reference sequence). The CDR3 totals 15 residues. Trimming removed 5 bases from V and 4 bases from J, with 15 bases in between. The CDR3 loop is CASSVTGLGNQPQHF. DNA of the CDR3: TGTGCCAGTAGTGTTACAGGGTTAGGAAATCAGCCCCAGCATTTT.

The chain links TRBV29-1 to TRBJ1-2, with 9 nucleotides matching TRBD1. The CDR3 totals 13 residues. Germline V gives CDR1 SQVTM, CDR2 ANQGSEA. J was trimmed by 4 bases and V by 6 bases; bases with no gene match: 6. The CDR3 DNA follows: TGCAGCGTCCGGACAGGGGTGAGCTATGGCTACACCTTC. It codes for CSVRTGVSYGYTF. Filled out from reference TRBV29-1 and TRBJ1-2, the complete variable domain reads SAVISQKPSRDICQRGTSLTIQCQVDSQVTMMFWYRQQPGQSLTLIATANQGSEATYESGFVIDKFPISRPNLTFSTLTVSNMSPEDSSIYLCSVRTGVSYGYTFGSGTRLTVV.

This clone was observed a single time. The rearrangement uses TRBV19 and TRBJ2-5; 7 bases map to TRBD2. V was pared by 6 bases and J by 3 bases, with 13 bases of the junction left unmatched. Germline assignment: CDR1 LNHDA and CDR2 SQIVND (reference sequence). This CDR3 has 16 residues. The CDR3 DNA is TGTGCCAGTAGCCCCTCGGGCGGGAGACGAGAAGAGACCCAGTACTTC. This translates into CASSPSGGRREETQYF.

A remark on this clone: The sample has other DNA sequences that encode this CDR3 too. V and J are TRBV18 and TRBJ2-7, with D perhaps TRBD1 (5 bases). V was shortened by 3 bases and J by 4 bases, with 16 bases between the two germline ends. The CDR3 has 15 amino acids. Per germline, CDR1 KGHSH and CDR2 LQKENI. The chain's CDR3 is CASSPAQGASYEQYF. The CDR3 DNA sequence: TGTGCCAGCTCACCCGCCCAGGGTGCGTCTTACGAGCAGTACTTC.

V usage is TRBV28 and J usage is TRBJ1-1; D may be TRBD1 (6 bases). Trimming stripped 6 bases from V and 2 bases from J, with 13 bases between. Germline-derived CDR1 and CDR2 are MDHEN and SYDVKM. This CDR3 has 14 residues. The CDR3 reads CASRNLQGNTEAFF. CDR3 bases: TGTGCCAGCAGGAACCTACAGGGTAACACTGAAGCTTTCTTT.

The rearrangement joins TRBV12-3 or TRBV12-4 to TRBJ2-7; maybe TRBD2 (6 bases). CDR3 size: 13 residues. Trimming removed 5 bases from V and 6 bases from J, with 14 bases in between. The CDR3 DNA is TGTGCCAGCAGTGACTTAGCGGAGTTCGAGCAGTACTTC. Protein sequence: CASSDLAEFEQYF.

The V and J genes are TRBV7-2 and TRBJ1-2; D not certain. The CDR3 has 14 amino acids. Germline assignment: CDR1 SGHTA and CDR2 FQGNSA. V dropped 6 bases and J dropped 3 bases, with 14 bases sitting between them. The chain's CDR3 is CASSIPNEDYGYTF. As DNA, the CDR3 is TGTGCCAGCAGTATACCCAATGAGGACTATGGCTACACCTTC.